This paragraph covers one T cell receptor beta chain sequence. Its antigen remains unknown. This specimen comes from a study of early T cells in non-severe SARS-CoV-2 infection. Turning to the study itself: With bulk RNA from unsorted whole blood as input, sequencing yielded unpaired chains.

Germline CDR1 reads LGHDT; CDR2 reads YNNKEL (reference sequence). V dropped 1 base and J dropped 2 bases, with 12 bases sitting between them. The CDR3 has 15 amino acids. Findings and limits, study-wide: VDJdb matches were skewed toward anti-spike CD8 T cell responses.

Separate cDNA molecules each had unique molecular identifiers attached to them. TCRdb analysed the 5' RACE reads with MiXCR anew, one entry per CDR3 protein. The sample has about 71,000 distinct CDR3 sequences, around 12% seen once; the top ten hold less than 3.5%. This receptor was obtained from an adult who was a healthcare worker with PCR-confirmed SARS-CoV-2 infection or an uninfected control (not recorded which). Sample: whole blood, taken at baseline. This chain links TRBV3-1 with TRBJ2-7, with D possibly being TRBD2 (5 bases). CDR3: CASSQVSGNPYEQYF. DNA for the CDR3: TGTGCCAGCAGCCAAGTAAGCGGAAACCCCTACGAGCAGTACTTC.